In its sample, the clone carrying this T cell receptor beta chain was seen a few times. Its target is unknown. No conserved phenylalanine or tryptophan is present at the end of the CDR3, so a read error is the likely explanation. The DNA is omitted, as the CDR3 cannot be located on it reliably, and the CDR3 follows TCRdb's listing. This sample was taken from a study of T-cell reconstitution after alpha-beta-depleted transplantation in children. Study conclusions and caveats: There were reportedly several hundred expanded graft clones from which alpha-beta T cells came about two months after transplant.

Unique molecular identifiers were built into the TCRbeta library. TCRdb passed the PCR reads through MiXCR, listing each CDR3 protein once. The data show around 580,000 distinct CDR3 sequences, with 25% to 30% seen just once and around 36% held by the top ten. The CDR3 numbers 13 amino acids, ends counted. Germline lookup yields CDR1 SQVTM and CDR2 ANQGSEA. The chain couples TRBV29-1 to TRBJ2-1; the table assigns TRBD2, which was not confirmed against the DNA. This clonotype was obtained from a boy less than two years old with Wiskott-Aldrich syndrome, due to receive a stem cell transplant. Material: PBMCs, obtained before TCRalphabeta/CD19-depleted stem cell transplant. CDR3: CSVLRLGSGPGDL.